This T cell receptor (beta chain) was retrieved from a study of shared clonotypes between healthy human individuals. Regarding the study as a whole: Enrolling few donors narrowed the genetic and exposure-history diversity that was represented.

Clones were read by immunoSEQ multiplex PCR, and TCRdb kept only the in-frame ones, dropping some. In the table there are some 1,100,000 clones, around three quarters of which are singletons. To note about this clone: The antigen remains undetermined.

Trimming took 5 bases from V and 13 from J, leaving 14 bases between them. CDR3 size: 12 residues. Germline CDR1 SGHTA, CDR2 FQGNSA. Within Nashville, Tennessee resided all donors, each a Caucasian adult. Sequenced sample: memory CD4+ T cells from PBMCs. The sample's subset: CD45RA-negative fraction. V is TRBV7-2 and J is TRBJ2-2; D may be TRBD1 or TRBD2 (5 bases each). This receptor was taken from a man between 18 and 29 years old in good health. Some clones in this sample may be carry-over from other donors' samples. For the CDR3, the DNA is TGTGCCAGCAGCGGGACCTTAGTAGCGCTGTTTTTT. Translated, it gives CASSGTLVALFF.